Listed below are T cell receptor beta chains from one sample, sequenced in a study of T-cell reconstitution after alpha-beta-depleted transplantation in children. Via MiXCR, TCRdb re-called the PCR reads, giving one row per CDR3 protein. Of 490,000 or so distinct CDR3 sequences listed, roughly a tenth are singletons. The input for sequencing was PBMCs, taken before TCRalphabeta/CD19-depleted stem cell transplant. The receptors stem from a child aged 2 to 10 with inherited bone marrow failure, due to receive a stem cell transplant. CDR3s include the opening cysteine and the closing phenylalanine or tryptophan. The D gene is left open where the match is weak. Size values are once, few and many counts, or a class for expanded clones, and some rows have none.

TRBJ2-1,16,TRBV5-5,many,TRBD2,TGTGCCAGCAGCCTTTACACTAGCGGTATTTACAATGAGCAGTTCTTC,CASSLYTSGIYNEQFF
TRBJ2-5,14,TRBV7-6,many,NA,TGTGCCAGCAGCCAGGACGGGAATCAAGAGACCCAGTACTTC,CASSQDGNQETQYF
TRBJ2-4,13,TRBV19,NA,NA,TGTGCCAGTAGTCCAGGGTCACCAAACATTCAGTACTTC,CASSPGSPNIQYF
TRBJ2-2,12,TRBV29-1,many,NA,TGCAGCGTTGAAGCGTACGGCGGGGAGCTGTTTTTT,CSVEAYGGELFF
TRBJ1-1,15,TRBV6-2/TRBV6-3,many,NA,TGTGCCAGCAGTTACGTACGGGGCTGGGACACTGAAGCTTTCTTT,CASSYVRGWDTEAFF
TRBJ2-7,15,TRBV11-2,many,TRBD2,TGTGCCAGCAGCTCCCCCCGGCGGGAGGGCTACGAGCAGTACTTC,CASSSPRREGYEQYF
TRBJ2-1,15,TRBV29-1,many,TRBD2,TGCAGCGTTGAGGGAGGGCGGCTCCTAAGCAATGAGCAGTTCTTC,CSVEGGRLLSNEQFF
TRBJ1-4,13,TRBV20-1,NA,NA,TGCAGTGCTACAGCGTCGGGGGGGGAAAAACTGTTTTTT,CSATASGGEKLFF
TRBJ2-7,18,TRBV5-1,many,TRBD2,TGCGCCAGCAGCTTGGGGTGGGGGACCCGACTAGCGGCCTACGAGCAGTACTTC,CASSLGWGTRLAAYEQYF
TRBJ2-7,16,TRBV6-5,many,NA,TGTGCCAGCAGTTACCCCGCAAGGGATGGCCGCTACGAGCAGTACTTC,CASSYPARDGRYEQYF
TRBJ2-4,11,TRBV29-1,many,NA,TGCAGCGCCTGGGAGAAAAACATTCAGTACTTC,CSAWEKNIQYF
TRBJ2-1,16,TRBV20-1,few,TRBD2,TGCAGTGCTAGAGACCCCCTAGCGGGAGAATACAATGAGCAGTTCTTC,CSARDPLAGEYNEQFF
TRBJ1-4,17,TRBV4-3,NA,TRBD1,TGCGCCAGCAGCCTCTTACCCGCGGGGACAGCTAATGAAAAACTGTTTTTT,CASSLLPAGTANEKLFF
TRBJ2-1,15,TRBV20-1,NA,NA,TGCAGTGCTAACGGCGGCGGGAACTCCTACAATGAGAAGTTCTTC,CSANGGGNSYNEKFF
TRBJ2-6,16,TRBV2,few,TRBD1,TGTGCCAGCAGTTGGACAGGATCCTCGGGGGCCAACGTCCTGACTTTC,CASSWTGSSGANVLTF
TRBJ2-1,13,TRBV7-2,many,NA,TGTGCCAGCAGCTCTCGCCGGGGGTCTGAGCAGTTCTTC,CASSSRRGSEQFF
TRBJ1-4,16,TRBV7-9,few,TRBD1,TGTGCCAGCAGCTCCGCATCGGGACAGGTCAATGAAAAACTGTTTTTT,CASSSASGQVNEKLFF
TRBJ2-2,14,TRBV18,many,NA,TGTGCCAGTCATCGGGAGTTAAACACCGGGGAGCTGTTTTTT,CASHRELNTGELFF
TRBJ2-7,13,TRBV20-1,NA,TRBD2,TGCAGTGCTACCCCGCGGGAGACTTACGAGCAGTACTTC,CSATPRETYEQYF
TRBJ2-7,15,TRBV29-1,NA,TRBD2,TGCAGCGTTGAAGGGACTAGCGGGAGTTCGGGCGAGCAGTACTTC,CSVEGTSGSSGEQYF
TRBJ2-1,13,TRBV20-1,many,TRBD2,TGCAGTGCCTGGACTAGCCCGTACAATGAGCAGTTCTTC,CSAWTSPYNEQFF
TRBJ2-1,13,TRBV5-1,NA,TRBD2,TGCGCCAGCGGGACTAGGGCGGACAATGAGCAGTTCTTC,CASGTRADNEQFF
TRBJ1-3,14,TRBV10-3,many,NA,TGTGCCATCAGTGGTGGATCAAGAGGAAACACCATATATTTT,CAISGGSRGNTIYF
TRBJ1-2,14,TRBV29-1,many,NA,TGCAGCGTTGGGACAGAAAGGGTCGGCTATGGCTACACCTTC,CSVGTERVGYGYTF
TRBJ2-1,16,TRBV7-2,many,TRBD2,TGTGCCAGCAGCTTTATCCTAGCGGGAGTATACAATGAGCAGTTCTTC,CASSFILAGVYNEQFF
TRBJ2-7,15,TRBV5-1,many,NA,TGCGCCAGCAGGTTCACGGCTAGCAGCTCCTACGAGCAGTACTTC,CASRFTASSSYEQYF
TRBJ1-2,12,TRBV20-1,many,NA,TGCAGTGGGGTGGGGCAGGGGCTTGGCTACACCTTC,CSGVGQGLGYTF
TRBJ1-6,15,TRBV20-1,few,TRBD1,TGCAGTGCTAGAACCGAACAGGGGGATAATTCACCCCTCCACTTT,CSARTEQGDNSPLHF
TRBJ2-7,18,TRBV11-1,many,TRBD2,TGTGCCAGCAGCTCCGATGGGACTAGCGGGAGGGCCGTCTACGAGCAGTACTTC,CASSSDGTSGRAVYEQYF
TRBJ2-1,15,TRBV10-2,many,NA,TGCGCCAGCAGGATAAGGACAGGGAGGGTCAATGAGCAGTTCTTC,CASRIRTGRVNEQFF
TRBJ2-1,15,TRBV6-2/TRBV6-3,NA,NA,TGTGCCAGCAGTTACAGGAGTAGCAGGGGCAATGAGCAGTTCTTC,CASSYRSSRGNEQFF
TRBJ2-3,13,TRBV5-1,many,NA,TGCGCCAGCAGCTTGGAGTTCACAGATACGCAGTATTTT,CASSLEFTDTQYF
TRBJ1-2,11,TRBV19,NA,NA,TGTGCCAGTAGTATTGACGATGGCTACACCTTC,CASSIDDGYTF
TRBJ2-5,15,TRBV4-3,many,NA,TGCGCCAGCAGCCAATCGTCTACCCTCCAAGAGACCCAGTACTTC,CASSQSSTLQETQYF
TRBJ2-7,16,TRBV5-1,medium-sized,TRBD2,TGCGCCAGCAGCCCTGGACTAGCGGGAGCTGTCGACGAGCAGTACTTC,CASSPGLAGAVDEQYF
TRBJ2-2,16,TRBV10-2,many,TRBD2,TGCGCCAGCAGTGGGACTAGCGGGAGTTTTAGCGGGGAGCTGTTTTTT,CASSGTSGSFSGELFF
TRBJ2-1,17,TRBV7-2,few,TRBD2,TGTGCCAGCAGCGCCTTGAAGTGGGGGGGGATCAGTAATGAGCAGTTCTTC,CASSALKWGGISNEQFF
TRBJ1-2,16,TRBV5-1,few,TRBD1,TGCGCCAGCAGCTTAACCACTCGGACAGGGGACTATGGCTACACCTTC,CASSLTTRTGDYGYTF
TRBJ2-1,13,TRBV20-1,few,TRBD1,TGCAGTGCTGAGGGACAGGCCTACAATGAGCAGTTCTTC,CSAEGQAYNEQFF
TRBJ2-3,14,TRBV20-1,NA,TRBD2,TGCAGTGCGAGGGACTACCCTAGCACAGATACGCAGTATTTT,CSARDYPSTDTQYF
TRBJ2-5,13,TRBV12-3/TRBV12-4,many,NA,TGTGCCAGCATAGACGGGACTGAGAAGACCCAGTACTTC,CASIDGTEKTQYF
TRBJ2-7,14,TRBV28,many,NA,TGTGCCAGCAGTTTTCCCGGGAGCCCCTACGAGCAGTACTTC,CASSFPGSPYEQYF
TRBJ2-2,14,TRBV5-1,once,NA,TGCGCCAGCAGCGAGACAGGAAACACCGGGGAGCTGTTTTTT,CASSETGNTGELFF
TRBJ2-7,15,TRBV5-1,many,NA,TGCGCCAGCAGCTTGACTCATTTCGACCCCTACGAGCAGTACTTC,CASSLTHFDPYEQYF
TRBJ2-2,18,TRBV4-3,many,TRBD2,TGCGCCAGCAGCCAAGAAGGGGCTAGCGGGAGGGCCACCGGGGAGCTGTTTTTT,CASSQEGASGRATGELFF